Below are 30 T cell receptor beta chains sequenced from a single sample in a study of CD8+ T cells in alopecia areata. Extracted RNA was reverse transcribed, and the resulting cDNA served as sequencing template. Clones were read by immunoSEQ multiplex PCR, and TCRdb kept only the in-frame ones, dropping some. The top ten clones hold around 7% of a sample with about 150,000 clones, 45% to 60% of them seen once. Sequenced material: CD4+ T cells sorted from blood. These receptors were taken from a human donor with alopecia areata.

CDR3 DNA: TGTGCCAGCTCACCACCGGCAGGGACTGGCTACACCTTC. It translates to CASSPPAGTGYTF. This sequence joins TRBV18 and TRBJ1-2; a possible D gene is TRBD1 (5 bases). Germline V gene sequence: CDR1 KGHSH, CDR2 LQKENI. The V end lost 0 bases, the J end lost 7 bases, and 9 bases lay between the germline ends. This CDR3 is 13 amino acids long.

The chain joins TRBV7-9 to TRBJ2-5, with 8 nucleotides matching TRBD1. Germline loops: CDR1 SEHNR, CDR2 FQNEAQ (reference sequence). The CDR3 spans 16 residues. The V and J ends lost 1 base and 6 bases, in that order; junction bases with no gene match: 10. CDR3 sequence (DNA): TGTGCCAGCAGCTTAGACGCAGGGGGCAACGAGAAGACCCAGTACTTC. Its protein product is CASSLDAGGNEKTQYF. Full variable domain (outside the CDR3, taken from reference TRBV7-9 and TRBJ2-5): DTGVSQNPRHKITKRGQNVTFRCDPISEHNRLYWYRQTLGQGPEFLTYFQNEAQLEKSRLLSDRFSAERPKGSFSTLEIQRTEQGDSAMYLCASSLDAGGNEKTQYFGPGTRLLVL.

The rearrangement links TRBV29-1 to TRBJ2-7; either TRBD1 or TRBD2 may fit D (5 bases each). This CDR3 is 12 amino acids long. Trimming shortened V by 3 bases and J by 7 bases, and 13 bases separated the two germline ends. Germline V CDR1 and CDR2: SQVTM, ANQGSEA. The CDR3 protein is CSVEGAPGEQYF. CDR3 DNA: TGCAGCGTTGAGGGAGCTCCAGGGGAGCAGTACTTC.

V usage is TRBV7-2 and J usage is TRBJ2-7; D is unclear. The CDR3 sequence is 12 residues long. V was clipped by 4 bases and J by 2 bases, with 6 bases between them. Germline assignment: CDR1 SGHTA and CDR2 FQGNSA. The CDR3 DNA reads as TGTGCCAGCAGCTCCACACCCTACGAGCAGTACTTC. Its protein product is CASSSTPYEQYF.

This chain joins TRBV30 and TRBJ1-5; 12 bases are shared with TRBD1. There are 13 residues in the CDR3. J was trimmed by 10 bases and V by 2 bases; bases with no gene match: 3. Germline CDR1 reads GTSNPN; CDR2 reads SVGIG (reference sequence). The CDR3 DNA reads as TGTGCCTGGAGTCAAGGGACAGGGGGCCCCCAGCATTTT. Protein sequence: CAWSQGTGGPQHF.

The genes are TRBV28 and TRBJ2-5, with 8 bases identical to TRBD1. V dropped 6 bases and J dropped 4; count of bases not matched to a gene: 7. Per germline, CDR1 MDHEN and CDR2 SYDVKM. The CDR3 consists of 14 residues. The CDR3 sequence: CASSPRTGRETQYF. Here the CDR3 DNA reads TGTGCCAGCAGCCCCCGGACAGGGAGAGAGACCCAGTACTTC.

Turning to this clone: Other nucleotide sequences in the sample specify the same CDR3. The chain has TRBV28 and TRBJ2-7; 11 nucleotides match TRBD2. Per the germline V gene, CDR1 is MDHEN and CDR2 is SYDVKM. The trim removed 6 bases at V and 4 bases at J, leaving 5 bases unmatched. This CDR3 comprises 14 residues. CDR3 residues: CASSPGTSGYEQYF. CDR3 in DNA: TGTGCCAGCAGCCCCGGGACTAGCGGATACGAGCAGTACTTC.

The V call is TRBV2, the J call TRBJ2-2, with a possible D match to TRBD2 (7 bases). Germline V gives CDR1 SNHLY, CDR2 FYNNEI. CDR3 length equals 15 residues. Deletions cut 6 bases from V and 5 bases from J, with 16 bases between. The CDR3 sequence: CASRKGGGVTGELFF. CDR3 DNA: TGTGCCAGCAGAAAGGGGGGAGGGGTGACCGGGGAGCTGTTTTTT.

This clone showed up just a few times. V gene TRBV4-2 combines with J gene TRBJ2-5, with TRBD2 matching 11 bases. The V and J ends lost 4 bases and 4 bases, in that order; junction bases with no gene match: 14. CDR1 is LGHNA and CDR2 is YNFKEQ in the germline V gene. This CDR3 spans 18 amino acids. The chain's CDR3 is CASSLGTSGSRGGETQYF. CDR3 DNA sequence: TGTGCCAGCAGCCTGGGAACTAGCGGGAGTAGAGGGGGAGAGACCCAGTACTTC.

This chain connects TRBV19 to TRBJ1-5; D call uncertain. Germline values: CDR1 LNHDA, CDR2 SQIVND (reference sequence). The CDR3 has 15 amino acids. The V end was cut by 4 bases, the J end by 1 base, with 11 bases between. The CDR3 is CASSKGGFSNQPQHF. CDR3 sequence (DNA): TGTGCCAGTAGTAAGGGAGGATTCAGCAATCAGCCCCAGCATTTT.

The genes are TRBV28 and TRBJ2-2; TRBD2 is a possible D gene (6 bases). Per germline, CDR1 MDHEN and CDR2 SYDVKM. The CDR3 is 12 residues long. V was trimmed by 9 bases and J by 3 bases, leaving 8 bases between them. CDR3 loop: CASLADTGELFF. Here the CDR3 DNA reads TGTGCCAGTTTAGCGGACACCGGGGAGCTGTTTTTT.

This clone was found a few times. The chain combines TRBV5-1 with TRBJ1-1; 11 nucleotides agree with TRBD1. J lost 7 bases, V lost 4 bases, and 3 bases had no gene match. This CDR3 is 13 amino acids long. The germline CDR1 and CDR2 sequences are SGHRS and YFSETQ. In nucleotides, the CDR3 is TGCGCCAGCAGCATTGGGACAGGGGGTGAAGCTTTCTTT. Translating it yields CASSIGTGGEAFF.

J is TRBJ1-1 and V is TRBV5-1; TRBD1 might be the D (5 bases). Trimming took off 0 bases at V and 1 base at J, with 13 bases between the two ends. The CDR3 spans 16 residues. Per the germline V gene, CDR1 is SGHRS and CDR2 is YFSETQ. CDR3 loop: CASSLALQATNTEAFF. The CDR3 coding sequence is TGCGCCAGCAGCTTGGCCCTACAGGCGACGAACACTGAAGCTTTCTTT.

The chain recombines TRBV28 with TRBJ1-2, with D possibly matching TRBD1 (5 bases). CDR1 is MDHEN and CDR2 is SYDVKM in the germline V gene. The CDR3 contains 12 residues. V lost 6 bases, J lost 7 bases, and 12 bases lay in between. DNA for the CDR3: TGTGCCAGCAGCGCTCAGGGATTTGGCTACACCTTC. Translated, it gives CASSAQGFGYTF.

This clone has more than one count but fewer than ten. V gene TRBV7-9 combines with J gene TRBJ2-1, with D perhaps matching TRBD1 (6 bases). CDR1 SEHNR and CDR2 FQNEAQ come from the germline V gene (reference sequence). V lost 6 bases and J 0 bases, leaving 12 bases between the germline ends. The CDR3 spans 15 residues. The CDR3 region has the DNA TGTGCCAGCAGGCCACAGGGAAGCTCCTACAATGAGCAGTTCTTC. This codes for CASRPQGSSYNEQFF.

The V gene is TRBV25-1, the J gene TRBJ2-7; D tentatively fits TRBD1 or TRBD2 (5 bases each). The CDR3 extends over 14 amino acids. V shed 6 bases and J shed 7 bases, with 19 bases lying between them. The germline CDR1 and CDR2 sequences are MGHDK and SYGVNS. CDR3 nucleotide sequence: TGTGCCAGCAGCGAACCGGGACCGACGGGTGAGCAGTACTTC. Protein sequence: CASSEPGPTGEQYF.

There are a few counts of this clone. This sequence joins TRBV29-1 and TRBJ1-1; no clear D. The germline V gene encodes CDR1 SQVTM and CDR2 ANQGSEA. Trimming shortened V by 4 bases and J by 10 bases, and 10 bases separated the two germline ends. The CDR3 consists of 10 residues. The CDR3 nucleotides read TGCAGCGTTGGAGGGAATGGAGCTTTCTTT. Translation: CSVGGNGAFF.

This CDR3 is CASSSSRGPYEQYF. Written as DNA, the CDR3 is TGTGCCAGCAGCTCTTCCAGGGGACCGTACGAGCAGTACTTC. V is TRBV6-5 and J is TRBJ2-7; D might be TRBD1 (6 bases). The V gene lost 6 bases and the J gene lost 4 bases, with 16 bases spanning the gap. Germline V gene sequence: CDR1 MNHEY, CDR2 SVGAGI. This CDR3 is built from 14 residues.

In this sample, this clone turned up a few times. V usage is TRBV6-5 and J usage is TRBJ1-1; D gene uncertain. The V and J ends lost 0 bases and 3 bases respectively, with 11 bases between them. CDR1 is MNHEY and CDR2 is SVGAGI in the germline V gene. The CDR3 totals 15 residues. CDR3 region: CASSYSISGDTEAFF. In DNA form, the CDR3 reads TGTGCCAGCAGTTACTCGATATCTGGGGACACTGAAGCTTTCTTT.

Only a few counts were recorded for this clone. The V and J genes are TRBV5-1 and TRBJ2-5; D might be TRBD2 (5 bases). The CDR3 runs to 15 residues. CDR1 and CDR2 (germline): SGHRS, YFSETQ. The V end was cut by 0 bases, the J end by 5 bases, with 14 bases between. The CDR3 sequence is CASSLVPEKRETQYF. The CDR3 nucleotides are TGCGCCAGCAGCTTGGTGCCTGAGAAGCGGGAGACCCAGTACTTC. Drawing the rest from reference TRBV5-1 and TRBJ2-5, the complete variable domain is KAGVTQTPRYLIKTRGQQVTLSCSPISGHRSVSWYQQTPGQGLQFLFEYFSETQRNKGNFPGRFSGRQFSNSRSEMNVSTLELGDSALYLCASSLVPEKRETQYFGPGTRLLVL.

This clone was found a few times. The CDR3 loop is CSVGRVKNTGELFF. The CDR3 DNA follows: TGCAGCGTTGGGAGGGTGAAGAACACCGGGGAGCTGTTTTTT. The V gene is TRBV29-1, the J gene TRBJ2-2; maybe TRBD2 (6 bases). The CDR3 length is 14 residues. V was pared by 4 bases and J by 1 base, with 10 bases between. Per the germline V gene, CDR1 is SQVTM and CDR2 is ANQGSEA.

The V call is TRBV29-1, the J call TRBJ1-2; D gene unclear. Germline assignment: CDR1 SQVTM and CDR2 ANQGSEA. V lost 3 bases to trimming and J lost 8 bases, with 19 bases between them. This CDR3 region has 14 residues. CDR3 residues: CSVDPHGGRTGYTF. DNA of the CDR3: TGCAGCGTTGATCCGCATGGCGGCCGCACAGGCTACACCTTC.

The chain joins TRBV7-8 to TRBJ2-1; 8 nucleotides agree with TRBD2. CDR1 is SGHVS, CDR2 FQNEAQ, per germline. Trimming took 4 bases from V and 9 from J; bases not matched to a gene: 20. This CDR3 is 18 amino acids long. DNA of the CDR3: TGTGCCAGCAGCTCCGGGGGGGGCGCCAATCACCCCGGGGGTGAGCAGTTCTTC. Protein: CASSSGGGANHPGGEQFF.

The gene calls are TRBV7-9 and TRBJ2-3; D unresolved. The V gene's germline CDR1 is SEHNR and CDR2 FQNEAQ (reference sequence). Deletions cut 2 bases from V and 7 bases from J, with 7 bases between. The CDR3 loop spans 12 amino acids. The CDR3: CASSLNLNTQYF. The CDR3 region has the DNA TGTGCCAGCAGCTTAAATCTGAATACGCAGTATTTT.

The chain combines TRBV5-4 with TRBJ2-2; D gene ambiguous. Germline values: CDR1 SGHNT, CDR2 YYREEE (reference sequence). V shed 3 bases and J shed 5 bases, with 11 bases lying between them. CDR3 length: 14 amino acids. CDR3 in amino acids: CASSSVAETGELFF. The DNA of the CDR3 is TGTGCCAGCAGCTCGGTTGCCGAGACCGGGGAGCTGTTTTTT.

The chain is built from TRBV5-6 and TRBJ2-7; no reliable D call. Looked up from germline, CDR1 is SGHDT and CDR2 is YYEEEE. The CDR3 extends over 15 amino acids. The V gene lost 4 bases and the J gene lost 3 bases, with 17 bases spanning the gap. CDR3 in DNA: TGTGCCAGCAGCCGCACCTTCGCCGGAAACTACGAGCAGTACTTC. This codes for CASSRTFAGNYEQYF. Full variable domain (remainder filled in from reference TRBV5-6 and TRBJ2-7): DAGVTQSPTHLIKTRGQQVTLRCSPKSGHDTVSWYQQALGQGPQFIFQYYEEEERQRGNFPDRFSGHQFPNYSSELNVNALLLGDSALYLCASSRTFAGNYEQYFGPGTRLTVT.

V usage is TRBV2 and J usage is TRBJ1-2; D possibly corresponds to TRBD1 (5 bases). Deletions cut 6 bases from V and 8 bases from J, with 13 bases between. This CDR3 has 12 amino acids. Germline lookup yields CDR1 SNHLY and CDR2 FYNNEI. The CDR3 reads CASSSGPRGYTF. In DNA, the CDR3 is TGTGCCAGCAGCTCGGGGCCTCGGGGCTACACCTTC.

This chain connects TRBV2 to TRBJ2-7; D call uncertain. The length of the CDR3 is 11 residues. CDR1 is SNHLY, CDR2 FYNNEI, per germline. Trimming shortened V by 4 bases and J by 5 bases, and 6 bases separated the two germline ends. The DNA of the CDR3 is TGTGCCAGCAGTGTATATAACGAGCAGTACTTC. It yields the protein CASSVYNEQYF.

The chain uses TRBV28 and TRBJ2-1; unclear D gene. This CDR3 has 11 residues. The V and J ends lost 2 bases and 9 bases respectively, with 5 bases between them. In germline, CDR1 is MDHEN, CDR2 SYDVKM. Here the CDR3 reads CASSLRGEQFF. In DNA, the CDR3 is TGTGCCAGCAGTTTACGTGGTGAGCAGTTCTTC.

In this sample, this clone turned up a few times. CDR3 coding DNA: TGTGCCAGCAGTTTAAGGGGAGTGGGCACAGATACGCAGTATTTT. It yields the protein CASSLRGVGTDTQYF. V gene TRBV28 combines with J gene TRBJ2-3; TRBD1 or TRBD2 may be the D gene (5 bases each). This CDR3 spans 15 amino acids. Germline V lookup: CDR1 MDHEN, CDR2 SYDVKM. Trimming pared 2 bases from V and 1 base from J, leaving 10 bases between.